This T cell receptor beta chain is drawn from a study of T cell repertoires in cytomegalovirus infection. Background on the study: CMV infection together with matching HLA type was indicated by public TCR beta signatures. Overall study findings and caveats: Carriers of CMV and the relevant HLA type were discriminated by public TCR beta frequency. CMV-specific HLA-C-restricted TCR beta clonotypes dominated the ex vivo response.

Concerning this clonotype: Its antigen is unknown.

Per germline, CDR1 MGHRA and CDR2 YSYEKL. The CDR3 has 15 amino acids. V shed 4 bases and J 5 bases; nucleotides not matched to a gene: 3. TCRdb independently ran MiXCR on the reads; one entry per CDR3 protein. The data contain roughly 640,000 distinct CDR3 sequences, more than 20% of them singletons. The TCR was taken from a human donor in good health (CMV status not recorded). Some clones in this sample may be carry-over from other donors' samples. The V call is TRBV4-1, the J call TRBJ2-2; 11 bases line up with TRBD1. Sequencing input: CD8+ T cells from PBMCs. In DNA, the CDR3 is TGCGCCAGCAGCCCGGACAGGGGGCGGACCGGGGAGCTGTTTTTT. It is translated as CASSPDRGRTGELFF.